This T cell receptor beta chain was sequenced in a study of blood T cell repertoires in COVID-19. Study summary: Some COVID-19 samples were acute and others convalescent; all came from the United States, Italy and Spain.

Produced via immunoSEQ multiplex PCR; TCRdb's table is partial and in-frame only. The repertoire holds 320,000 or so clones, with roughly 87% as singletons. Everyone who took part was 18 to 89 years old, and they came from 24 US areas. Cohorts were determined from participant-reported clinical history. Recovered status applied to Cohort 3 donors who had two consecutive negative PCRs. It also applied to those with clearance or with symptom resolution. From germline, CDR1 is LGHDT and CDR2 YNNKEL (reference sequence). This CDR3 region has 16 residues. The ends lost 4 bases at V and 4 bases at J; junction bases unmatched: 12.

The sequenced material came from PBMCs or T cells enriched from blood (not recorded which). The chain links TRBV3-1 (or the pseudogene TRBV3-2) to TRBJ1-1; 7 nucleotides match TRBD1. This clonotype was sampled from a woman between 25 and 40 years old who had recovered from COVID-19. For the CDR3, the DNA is TGTGCCAGCAGCCCCCCAAAACAGGGGCGCAGCACTGAAGCTTTCTTT. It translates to CASSPPKQGRSTEAFF.